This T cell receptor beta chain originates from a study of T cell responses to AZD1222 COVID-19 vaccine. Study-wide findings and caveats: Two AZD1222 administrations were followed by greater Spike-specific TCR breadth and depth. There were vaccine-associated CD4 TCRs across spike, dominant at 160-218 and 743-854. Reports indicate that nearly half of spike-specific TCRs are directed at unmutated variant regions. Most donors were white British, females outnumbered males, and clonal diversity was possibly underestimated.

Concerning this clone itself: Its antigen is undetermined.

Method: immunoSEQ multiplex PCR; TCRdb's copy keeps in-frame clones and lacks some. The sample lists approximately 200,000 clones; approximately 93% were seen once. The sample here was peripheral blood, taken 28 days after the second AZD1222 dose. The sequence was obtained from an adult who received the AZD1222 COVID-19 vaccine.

The DNA of the CDR3 is TGTGCCAGCAGCAGGGGGGACAGGGGCGGCACTGAAGCTTTCTTT. Amino acids: CASSRGDRGGTEAFF. V gene TRBV6-5 combines with J gene TRBJ1-1; the match to TRBD1 covers 10 bases. Germline loops: CDR1 MNHEY, CDR2 SVGAGI. Unmatched junction bases numbered 8, after V lost 6 bases and J lost 4 bases. The CDR3 runs 15 residues.